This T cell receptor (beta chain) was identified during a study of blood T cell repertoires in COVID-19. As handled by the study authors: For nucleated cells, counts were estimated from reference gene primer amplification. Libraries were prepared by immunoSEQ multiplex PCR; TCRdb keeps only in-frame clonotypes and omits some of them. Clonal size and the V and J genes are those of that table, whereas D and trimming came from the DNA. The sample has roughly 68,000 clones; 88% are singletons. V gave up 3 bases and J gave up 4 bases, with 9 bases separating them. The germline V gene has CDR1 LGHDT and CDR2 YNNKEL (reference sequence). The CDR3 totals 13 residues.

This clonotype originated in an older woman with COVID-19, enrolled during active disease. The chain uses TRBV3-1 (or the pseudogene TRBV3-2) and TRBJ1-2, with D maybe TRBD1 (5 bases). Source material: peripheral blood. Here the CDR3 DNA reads TGTGCCAGCAGCCATCGGACACCCTATGGCTACACCTTC. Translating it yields CASSHRTPYGYTF.